Shown below are 23 T cell receptor beta chains from a single sample sequenced in a study of T-cell reconstitution after alpha-beta-depleted transplantation in children. Library preparation (for TCRbeta) was performed with unique molecular identifiers. MiXCR, run by TCRdb on the PCR reads, gives a single entry per CDR3 protein. The table has fewer than 400,000 distinct CDR3 sequences, more than 20% seen once. The sample in question was PBMCs, mostly from graft donor cells, obtained 180 days after TCRalphabeta/CD19-depleted stem cell transplant. These receptors originate from a male patient aged 10 to 17 who had a stem cell transplant for acute lymphoblastic leukemia, so the T cells may come from the graft donor.

This clonotype occurred once. The chain has TRBV7-9 and TRBJ2-7, with D possibly TRBD2 on 5 matching bases. CDR1 is SEHNR and CDR2 is FQNEAQ in the germline V gene (reference sequence). Trimming cost V 10 bases and J 3 bases, with 16 bases left between them. The CDR3 is made up of 13 amino acids. CDR3 coding DNA: TGTGCCACCCAGCTCGGACTGAGCTACGAGCAGTACTTC. Its translation: CATQLGLSYEQYF.

This clonotype was seen more than once but under ten times. This sequence joins TRBV7-9 and TRBJ2-1, with D hard to call. Germline CDR1 SEHNR, CDR2 FQNEAQ (reference sequence). The V and J ends lost 9 bases and 1 base respectively, with 16 bases between them. CDR3 length: 15 amino acids. The CDR3 DNA follows: TGTGCCAGTACCCCAGGAGTTAGTTCCTACAATGAGCAGTTCTTC. Protein sequence: CASTPGVSSYNEQFF.

V usage is TRBV9 and J usage is TRBJ1-5; D is unresolved. Trimming pared 0 bases from V and 0 bases from J, leaving 10 bases between. Germline V gene data show CDR1 as SGDLS and CDR2 as YYNGEE. This CDR3 is built from 16 residues. In DNA form, the CDR3 reads TGTGCCAGCAGCGTAGGTAAAGGCTATAGCAATCAGCCCCAGCATTTT. Translated, it gives CASSVGKGYSNQPQHF.

This clonotype was detected ten times or more. The chain uses TRBV18 and TRBJ1-4, with 7 bases fitting TRBD1. CDR3 size: 14 residues. Germline V lookup: CDR1 KGHSH, CDR2 LQKENI. Germline trimming cut 2 bases from V and 8 bases from J; bases unmatched to any gene: 5. CDR3 bases: TGTGCCAGCTCACCAAGGGGGCGCGGCGAAAAACTGTTTTTT. Translation: CASSPRGRGEKLFF. Using reference TRBV18 and TRBJ1-4 for the parts outside the CDR3, the full variable domain is NAGVMQNPRHLVRRRGQEARLRCSPMKGHSHVYWYRQLPEEGLKFMVYLQKENIIDESGMPKERFSAEFPKEGPSILRIQQVVRGDSAAYFCASSPRGRGEKLFFGSGTQLSVL.

The chain couples TRBV27 to TRBJ2-2, with 13 bases fitting TRBD2. V was pared by 2 bases and J by 5 bases, with 8 bases of the junction left unmatched. The CDR3 consists of 18 residues. Germline CDR1 MNHEY, CDR2 SMNVEV (reference sequence). The CDR3 here is CASSLTSGGARWTGELFF. The CDR3 region has the DNA TGTGCCAGCAGTTTAACTAGCGGGGGGGCCCGTTGGACCGGGGAGCTGTTTTTT.

The genes are TRBV5-8 and TRBJ2-7; the D gene is possibly TRBD1 (8 bases). Germline V gene sequence: CDR1 SGHTS, CDR2 YDEGEE. There are 16 residues in the CDR3. V lost 5 bases to trimming and J lost 2 bases, with 20 bases between them. The CDR3 region is CASSRKQGGFPYEQYF. The CDR3 coding sequence is TGTGCCAGCAGTCGTAAACAGGGGGGGTTTCCCTACGAGCAGTACTTC.

V and J are TRBV28 and TRBJ2-1, with 13 positions matching TRBD2. This CDR3 is built from 17 residues. CDR1 and CDR2 from the germline V gene are MDHEN and SYDVKM. The J segment lost 9 bases and the V segment lost 6 bases, leaving 14 bases of the junction unmatched. In nucleotides, the CDR3 is TGTGCCAGCAGCTTAGTCCGGACTAGCGGGAGACGAAGTGAGCAGTTCTTC. As protein: CASSLVRTSGRRSEQFF.

This clonotype has ten or more counts. The chain joins TRBV12-3 or TRBV12-4 to TRBJ1-1; possible D gene TRBD1, 5 bases. The germline V and J ends were trimmed by 2 bases and 5 bases, with 18 bases remaining between them. The CDR3 extends over 16 amino acids. CDR3: CASSLPLGRSNTEAFF. The CDR3 nucleotides are TGTGCCAGCAGTTTACCGTTGGGACGGAGTAATACTGAAGCTTTCTTT.

V is TRBV29-1 and J is TRBJ1-1; 10 bases match TRBD1. This CDR3 spans 15 amino acids. The germline V gene has CDR1 SQVTM and CDR2 ANQGSEA. With V trimmed by 3 bases and J by 1 base, 5 bases remained unmatched. CDR3 in DNA: TGCAGCGTTGAGAGGACAGGGGGAAGGAACACTGAAGCTTTCTTT. Translation gives CSVERTGGRNTEAFF.

This rearrangement joins TRBV10-2 to TRBJ2-3; 9 bases are a match to TRBD2. The CDR3 contains 15 residues. With V trimmed by 4 bases and J by 0 bases, 2 bases remained unmatched. Looked up from germline, CDR1 is WSHSY and CDR2 is SAAADI. The CDR3 protein is CASSASGRSTDTQYF. CDR3 sequence (DNA): TGCGCCAGCAGTGCCAGCGGGAGGAGCACAGATACGCAGTATTTT.

The table lists this clonotype with a few counts. This chain links TRBV10-3 with TRBJ2-1; D is perhaps TRBD2 (6 bases). V was cut by 5 bases and J by 5 bases, with 16 bases left in between. The CDR3 runs 15 residues. From germline, CDR1 is ENHRY and CDR2 SYGVKD. CDR3 DNA: TGTGCCATCAGTCAGGGAGTGGAGGGAAACAATGAGCAGTTCTTC. It translates to CAISQGVEGNNEQFF.

The CDR3 loop reads CASSRRLAGFSTDTQYF. The CDR3 nucleotides are TGTGCCAGCAGCCGGAGACTAGCGGGTTTCTCCACAGATACGCAGTATTTT. The V and J genes are TRBV6-2 or TRBV6-3 and TRBJ2-3; TRBD2 matches at 10 bases. The CDR3 is 17 residues long. V lost 6 bases to trimming and J lost 2 bases; unmatched junction nucleotides: 11. CDR1 MNHEY and CDR2 SVGEGT come from the germline V gene.

This clonotype was found many times. This sequence joins TRBV12-3 or TRBV12-4 and TRBJ2-7; D may be TRBD1 or TRBD2 (6 bases each). V was clipped by 0 bases and J by 4 bases, with 10 bases between them. CDR3 length equals 14 residues. The CDR3 coding sequence is TGTGCCAGCAGTTTAGCGGGGGGCAGGTACGAGCAGTACTTC. Protein product: CASSLAGGRYEQYF.

This rearrangement joins TRBV7-2 to TRBJ2-1, with D possibly being TRBD1 (6 bases). V dropped 4 bases and J dropped 4 bases, with 8 bases sitting between them. The length of the CDR3 is 13 residues. Germline V lookup: CDR1 SGHTA, CDR2 FQGNSA. The CDR3, as DNA: TGTGCCAGCAGCTCGGACAGATACAATGAGCAGTTCTTC. Translating gives CASSSDRYNEQFF.

The J gene is TRBJ2-1, the V gene TRBV25-1; the match to TRBD2 covers 9 bases. The germline V gene has CDR1 MGHDK and CDR2 SYGVNS. This CDR3 is 13 amino acids long. Trimming took 5 bases from V and 7 from J; bases not matched to a gene: 3. CDR3 DNA: TGTGCCAGCAGTATACTAGCGGGTAATGAGCAGTTCTTC. Translation gives CASSILAGNEQFF.

This rearrangement joins TRBV7-9 to TRBJ2-7, with 13 bases identical to TRBD2. The CDR3 sequence is 17 residues long. Germline loops: CDR1 SEHNR, CDR2 FQNEAQ (reference sequence). V dropped 1 base and J dropped 4; count of bases not matched to a gene: 7. The CDR3 sequence: CASSLVRTSGSRYEQYF. CDR3 DNA sequence: TGTGCCAGCAGCTTAGTACGGACTAGCGGGAGTAGGTACGAGCAGTACTTC.

The V gene is TRBV18, the J gene TRBJ2-7; TRBD2 aligns across 9 bases. With V trimmed by 2 bases and J by 7 bases, 3 bases remained unmatched. Looked up from germline, CDR1 is KGHSH and CDR2 is LQKENI. The CDR3 runs 13 residues. In DNA, the CDR3 is TGTGCCAGCTCACCATCTCTAGCGGGAGAGCAGTACTTC. Amino acid sequence: CASSPSLAGEQYF. Looking up the rest from reference TRBV18 and TRBJ2-7 gives the full variable domain: NAGVMQNPRHLVRRRGQEARLRCSPMKGHSHVYWYRQLPEEGLKFMVYLQKENIIDESGMPKERFSAEFPKEGPSILRIQQVVRGDSAAYFCASSPSLAGEQYFGPGTRLTVT.

This clonotype was found many times. A read error may account for a junction end that differs from germline. The chain carries TRBV5-1 and TRBJ1-2; no reliable D call. The CDR3 consists of 13 residues. Per germline, CDR1 SGHRS and CDR2 YFSETQ. The CDR3 is CASSLEAGYGYTF. Here the CDR3 DNA reads TGTGCCAGCAGCTTAGAGGCAGGCTATGGCTACACCTTC.

The table lists this clonotype with a few counts. The rearrangement uses TRBV27 and TRBJ2-3, with 9 bases identical to TRBD2. J lost 5 bases, V lost 3 bases, and 6 bases had no gene match. The CDR3 has 15 residues. The germline V gene encodes CDR1 MNHEY and CDR2 SMNVEV (reference sequence). CDR3 coding DNA: TGTGCCAGCAGTTTCGCGGGAGGGCCGGGAGATACGCAGTATTTT. Translating gives CASSFAGGPGDTQYF.

This sequence joins TRBV12-3 or TRBV12-4 and TRBJ2-1; D gene unclear. This CDR3 is built from 14 residues. Trimming shortened V by 1 base and J by 6 bases, and 10 bases separated the two germline ends. CDR3 DNA: TGTGCCAGCAGTTTAGGGTGGGATAGCAATGAGCAGTTCTTC. Translating it yields CASSLGWDSNEQFF.

This chain uses TRBV4-1 with TRBJ1-5; possible D gene TRBD1, 5 bases. Trimming took off 1 base at V and 10 bases at J, with 20 bases between the two ends. Germline V gives CDR1 MGHRA, CDR2 YSYEKL. CDR3 length equals 16 residues. The DNA of the CDR3 is TGCGCCAGCAGCCAAGGGGAGATGAGGGTTGGGGGACCCCAGCATTTT. Protein sequence: CASSQGEMRVGGPQHF.

This clonotype has more than one count but fewer than ten. The V gene is TRBV5-1, the J gene TRBJ2-1; 7 bases line up with TRBD2. Germline assignment: CDR1 SGHRS and CDR2 YFSETQ. Unmatched junction bases numbered 11, after V lost 4 bases and J lost 7 bases. The CDR3 runs to 15 residues. CDR3 in DNA: TGCGCCAGCAGCACCCAAAGCGGGAAGGTAAATGAGCAGTTCTTC. As protein: CASSTQSGKVNEQFF.

This clonotype was seen repeatedly, ten times or more. This rearrangement joins TRBV3-1 to TRBJ2-7, with D perhaps assigned TRBD1 or TRBD2 (6 bases each). Deletions cut 3 bases from V and 3 bases from J, with 27 bases between. The CDR3 totals 19 residues. The germline V gene has CDR1 LGHDT and CDR2 YNNKEL (reference sequence). CDR3 residues: CASSHSRRGKAGVLYEQYF. Here the CDR3 DNA reads TGTGCCAGCAGCCATTCACGGAGGGGGAAAGCGGGCGTCCTCTACGAGCAGTACTTC.